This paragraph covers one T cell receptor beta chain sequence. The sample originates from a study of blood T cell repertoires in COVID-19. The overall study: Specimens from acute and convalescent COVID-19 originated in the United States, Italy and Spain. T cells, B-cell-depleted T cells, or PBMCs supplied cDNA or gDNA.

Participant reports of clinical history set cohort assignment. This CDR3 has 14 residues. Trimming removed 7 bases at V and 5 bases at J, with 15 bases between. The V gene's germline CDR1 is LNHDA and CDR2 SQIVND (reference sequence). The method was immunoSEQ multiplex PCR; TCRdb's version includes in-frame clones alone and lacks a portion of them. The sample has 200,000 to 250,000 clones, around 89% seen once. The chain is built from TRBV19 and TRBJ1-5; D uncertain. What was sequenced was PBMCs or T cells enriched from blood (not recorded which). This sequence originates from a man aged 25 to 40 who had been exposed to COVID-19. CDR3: CASTPGRGDQPQHF. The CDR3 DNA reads TGTGCCAGTACCCCCGGCCGGGGAGATCAGCCCCAGCATTTT.